Listed here is a single T cell receptor beta chain. It lacks a known antigen. Base-call qualities are not available, and no considerably larger clone is one nucleotide away. Looking up the germline V gene yields CDR1 SQVTM and CDR2 ANQGSEA. The CDR3 contains 15 residues, cysteine and phenylalanine counted. The retained sequence is limited to the CDR3, 45 bases, with the frame set at the first base. Trimming accounts for 1 base at V and 1 base at J, while the number of junction bases matched to no gene is 0. Explained via the paper, the treatment or condition label denotes: in vitro stimulation with specific CMV peptide epitopes to enrich CMV-specific T cells. These data belong to a study of T cell repertoires in cytomegalovirus infection (dated by TCRdb to the late 2010s). In the study overall: Alongside well-studied HLA-B-restricted epitopes, the peptide stimulations were aimed at recently identified HLA-C-restricted CMV epitopes, whose presentation resists viral immunomodulation. Donor HLA type was relevant to the analysis, because carriage of CMV infection together with the matching HLA type was indicated by public TCR beta signatures. What the research found in general, with its limitations: The ex vivo response was dominated by HLA-C-restricted CMV-specific TCR beta clonotypes, and the single most frequent clonotype in two of eight donors was supplied by these HLA-C-restricted clonotypes. In both this cohort and an independent cohort of 352 donors, the cumulative frequency of public TCR beta family members distinguished carriers of CMV infection plus the relevant HLA type.

The sequencing machine was an Illumina HiSeq 1500. TCRdb ran its own pipeline on the public reads, namely fastp trimming at Q25 and MiXCR clone calling, and kept in-frame beta chains. Each CDR3 protein appears once, grouped with its most common genes and DNA. Present in this sample are approximately 220,000 distinct CDR3 sequences, approximately 38% of which were seen just once. Of the sample, around 64% is held by the ten largest clones. The chain joins TRBV29-1 to TRBJ2-1; 11 bases in the junction line up with TRBD2. The material was CD8+ T cells from cultured PBMCs, obtained from culture after CMV antigen stimulation. This TCR was sampled from a human donor in good health (CMV status not recorded). Some clones in this sample may be carry-over from other donors' samples. In nucleotides, the sequence is TGCAGCGTTGAAGGACTAGCGGGGTCCTACAATGAGCAGTTCTTC. Its amino acids are CSVEGLAGSYNEQFF.